The clone carrying this TCR beta chain appeared a few times. This entry belongs to a study of shared clonotypes between healthy human individuals. Study-wide background: Donors had three CD4 naive, three CD4 memory, two CD8 naive and one CD8 memory plate apiece.

V was shortened by 2 bases and J by 5 bases, with 12 bases between the two germline ends. This CDR3 contains 14 residues. CDR1 and CDR2 from the germline V gene are LNHDA and SQIVND (reference sequence). Clones were sequenced by immunoSEQ multiplex PCR, and TCRdb holds only the in-frame ones, with some missing. This table has over a million clones, roughly 70% appearing once. The gene calls are TRBV19 and TRBJ1-1; TRBD1 might be the D (5 bases). The sequencing input was memory CD4+ T cells sorted from blood. Specified subset: CD45RA-negative fraction. The source of this sequence is a man aged 18 to 29 in good health. The DNA of the CDR3 is TGTGCCAGTAGTATAAAGGGGTCGAGTACTGAAGCTTTCTTT. Protein product: CASSIKGSSTEAFF.